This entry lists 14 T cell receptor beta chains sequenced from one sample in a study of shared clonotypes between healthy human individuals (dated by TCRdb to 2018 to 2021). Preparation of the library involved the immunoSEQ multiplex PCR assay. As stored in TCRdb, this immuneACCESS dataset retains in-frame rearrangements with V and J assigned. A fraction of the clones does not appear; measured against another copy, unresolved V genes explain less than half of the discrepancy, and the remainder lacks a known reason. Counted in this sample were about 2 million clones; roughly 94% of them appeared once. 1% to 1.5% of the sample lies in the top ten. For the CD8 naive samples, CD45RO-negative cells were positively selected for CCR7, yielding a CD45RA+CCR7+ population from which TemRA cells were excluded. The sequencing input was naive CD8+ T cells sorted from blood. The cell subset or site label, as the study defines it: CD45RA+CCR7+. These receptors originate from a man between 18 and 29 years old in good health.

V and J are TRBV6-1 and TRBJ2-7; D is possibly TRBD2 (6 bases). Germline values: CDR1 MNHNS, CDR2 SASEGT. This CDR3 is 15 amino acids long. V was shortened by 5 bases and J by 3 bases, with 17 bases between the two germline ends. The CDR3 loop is CASSQVTGAYYEQYF. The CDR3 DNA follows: TGTGCCAGCAGTCAAGTAACGGGAGCCTACTACGAGCAGTACTTC.

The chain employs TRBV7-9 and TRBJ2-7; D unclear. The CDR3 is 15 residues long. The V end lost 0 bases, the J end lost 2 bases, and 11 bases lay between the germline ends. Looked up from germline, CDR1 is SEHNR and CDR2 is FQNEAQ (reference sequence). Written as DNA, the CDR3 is TGTGCCAGCAGCTTAGCAGAGGAGCTAACCTACGAGCAGTACTTC. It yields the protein CASSLAEELTYEQYF.

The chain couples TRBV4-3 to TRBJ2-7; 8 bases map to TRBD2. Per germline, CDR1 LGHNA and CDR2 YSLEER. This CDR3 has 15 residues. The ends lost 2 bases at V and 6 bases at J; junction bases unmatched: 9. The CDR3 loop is CASSQSTTGGPEQYF. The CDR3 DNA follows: TGCGCCAGCAGCCAAAGCACGACGGGAGGGCCCGAGCAGTACTTC.

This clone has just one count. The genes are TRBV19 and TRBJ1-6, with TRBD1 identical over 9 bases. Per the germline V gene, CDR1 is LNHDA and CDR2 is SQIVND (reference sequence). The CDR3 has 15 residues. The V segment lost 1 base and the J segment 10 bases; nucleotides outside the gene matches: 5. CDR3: CASSIVRTGVSPLHF. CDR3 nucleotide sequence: TGTGCCAGTAGTATAGTTAGGACAGGGGTATCACCCCTCCACTTT. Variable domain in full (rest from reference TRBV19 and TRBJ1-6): DGGITQSPKYLFRKEGQNVTLSCEQNLNHDAMYWYRQDPGQGLRLIYYSQIVNDFQKGDIAEGYSVSREKKESFPLTVTSAQKNPTAFYLCASSIVRTGVSPLHFGNGTRLTVT.

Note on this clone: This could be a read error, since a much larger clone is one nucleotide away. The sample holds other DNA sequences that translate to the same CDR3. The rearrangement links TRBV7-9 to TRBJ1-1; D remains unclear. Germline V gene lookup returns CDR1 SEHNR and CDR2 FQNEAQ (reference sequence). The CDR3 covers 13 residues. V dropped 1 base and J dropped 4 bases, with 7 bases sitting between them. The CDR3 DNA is TGTGCCAGCAGCTTAGGAGGGAGCACTGAAGCTTTCTTT. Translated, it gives CASSLGGSTEAFF.

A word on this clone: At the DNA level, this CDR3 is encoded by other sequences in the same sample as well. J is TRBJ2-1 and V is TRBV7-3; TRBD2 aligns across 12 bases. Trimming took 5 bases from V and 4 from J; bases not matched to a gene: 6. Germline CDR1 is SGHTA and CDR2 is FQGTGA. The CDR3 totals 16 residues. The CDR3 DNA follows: TGTGCCAGCAGCCTTCTAGCGGGGGGGCCTTACAATGAGCAGTTCTTC. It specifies CASSLLAGGPYNEQFF.

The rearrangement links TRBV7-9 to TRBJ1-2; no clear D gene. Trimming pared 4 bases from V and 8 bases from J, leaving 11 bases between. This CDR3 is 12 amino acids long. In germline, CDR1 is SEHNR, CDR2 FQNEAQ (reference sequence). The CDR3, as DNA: TGTGCCAGCAGCTCCACTACGACCGGCTACACCTTC. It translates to CASSSTTTGYTF.

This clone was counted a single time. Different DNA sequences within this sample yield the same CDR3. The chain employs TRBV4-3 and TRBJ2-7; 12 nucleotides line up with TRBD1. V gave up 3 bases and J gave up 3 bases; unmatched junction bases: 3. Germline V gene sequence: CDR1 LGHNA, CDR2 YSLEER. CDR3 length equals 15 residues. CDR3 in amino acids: CASSQGTGGVYEQYF. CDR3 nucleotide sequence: TGCGCCAGCAGCCAGGGGACAGGGGGCGTCTACGAGCAGTACTTC.

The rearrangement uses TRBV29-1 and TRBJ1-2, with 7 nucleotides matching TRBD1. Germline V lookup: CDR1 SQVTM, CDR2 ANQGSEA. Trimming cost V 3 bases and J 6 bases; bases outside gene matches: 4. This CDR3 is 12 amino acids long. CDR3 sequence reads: CSVDVGGHGYTF. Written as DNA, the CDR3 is TGCAGCGTTGATGTAGGGGGCCATGGCTACACCTTC.

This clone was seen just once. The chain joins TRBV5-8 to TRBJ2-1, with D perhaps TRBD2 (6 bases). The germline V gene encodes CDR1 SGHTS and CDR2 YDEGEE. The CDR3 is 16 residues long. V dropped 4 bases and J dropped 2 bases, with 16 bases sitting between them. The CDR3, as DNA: TGTGCCAGCAGCCCTACCGTTCTAGCGACCTACAATGAGCAGTTCTTC. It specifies CASSPTVLATYNEQFF.

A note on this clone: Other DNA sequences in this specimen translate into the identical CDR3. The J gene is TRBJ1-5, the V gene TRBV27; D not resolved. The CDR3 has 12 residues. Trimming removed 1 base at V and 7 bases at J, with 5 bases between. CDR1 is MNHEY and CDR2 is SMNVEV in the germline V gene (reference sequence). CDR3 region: CASSLLGQPQHF. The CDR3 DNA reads TGTGCCAGCAGTTTATTAGGGCAGCCCCAGCATTTT.

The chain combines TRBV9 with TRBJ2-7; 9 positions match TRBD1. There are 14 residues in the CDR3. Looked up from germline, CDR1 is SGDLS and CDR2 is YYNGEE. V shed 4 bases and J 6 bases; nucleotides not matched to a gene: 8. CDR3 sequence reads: CASSPRTGASEQYF. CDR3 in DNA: TGTGCCAGCAGCCCGCGGACAGGGGCATCCGAGCAGTACTTC. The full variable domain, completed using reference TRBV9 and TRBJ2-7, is DSGVTQTPKHLITATGQRVTLRCSPRSGDLSVYWYQQSLDQGLQFLIQYYNGEERAKGNILERFSAQQFPDLHSELNLSSLELGDSALYFCASSPRTGASEQYFGPGTRLTVT.

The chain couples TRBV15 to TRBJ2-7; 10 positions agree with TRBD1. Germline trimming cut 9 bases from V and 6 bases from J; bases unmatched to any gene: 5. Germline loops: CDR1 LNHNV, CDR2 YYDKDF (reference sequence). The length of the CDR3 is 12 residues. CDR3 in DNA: TGTGCCACTACGGGACAGGGGACCGAGCAGTACTTC. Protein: CATTGQGTEQYF.

The CDR3 loop is CASSFSGTGGYTF. CDR3 sequence (DNA): TGTGCCAGCAGTTTTTCCGGGACAGGCGGCTACACCTTC. The J gene is TRBJ1-2, the V gene TRBV27; TRBD1 aligns across 8 bases. Germline-derived CDR1 and CDR2 are MNHEY and SMNVEV (reference sequence). After removal of 3 bases from V and 8 bases from J, the junction contained 5 bases not matched to a gene. The CDR3 runs to 13 residues.